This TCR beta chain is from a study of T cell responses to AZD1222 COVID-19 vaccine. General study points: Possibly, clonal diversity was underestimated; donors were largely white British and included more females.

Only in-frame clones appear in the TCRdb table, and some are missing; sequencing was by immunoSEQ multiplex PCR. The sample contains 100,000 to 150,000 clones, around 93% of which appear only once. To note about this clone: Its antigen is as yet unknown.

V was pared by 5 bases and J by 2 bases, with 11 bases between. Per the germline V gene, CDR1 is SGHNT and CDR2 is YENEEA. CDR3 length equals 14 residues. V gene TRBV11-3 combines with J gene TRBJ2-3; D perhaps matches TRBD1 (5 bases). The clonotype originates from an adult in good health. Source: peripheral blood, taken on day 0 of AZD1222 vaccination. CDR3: CASSTRTHTDTQYF. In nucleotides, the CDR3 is TGTGCCAGCAGCACCCGGACACACACAGATACGCAGTATTTT.